This T cell receptor beta chain was documented in a study of metastatic and nonmetastatic thyroid tumors. About the research overall: The comparison covered peripheral blood and tumor or nodule tissue in malignant and benign thyroid patients. General study findings and limits: When malignant thyroid tumors were compared with benign nodules, TCR beta diversity was reportedly significantly higher in the malignant tumors. This held in both blood and tumor samples.

Germline CDR1 SGHKS, CDR2 YYEKEE (reference sequence). The CDR3 runs to 14 residues. V was clipped by 4 bases and J by 5 bases; unmatched bases: 4. Per the original data handling: CDR3 was compared across clinicopathological groups, and the resulting differences were used to build a distant-metastasis classifier for papillary thyroid cancer. TCRdb re-called clones from the PCR reads using MiXCR. These V and J calls derive from TCRdb rather than the authors' analysis. Among some 15,000 clones listed, about 25% were seen once. Prior to thyroid surgery, none of the patients had received any treatment. Ten or more counts support this clone. Its specificity is not known.

Sample: blood. The receptor was derived from a female donor with papillary thyroid cancer or a benign thyroid nodule (not recorded which). Some clones in this sample may be carry-over from other donors' samples. The rearrangement joins TRBV5-5 to TRBJ2-3, with 10 bases identical to TRBD2. DNA for the CDR3: TGTGCCAGCAGCCCCGGACTAGCGGTAGATACGCAGTATTTT. Residues: CASSPGLAVDTQYF.